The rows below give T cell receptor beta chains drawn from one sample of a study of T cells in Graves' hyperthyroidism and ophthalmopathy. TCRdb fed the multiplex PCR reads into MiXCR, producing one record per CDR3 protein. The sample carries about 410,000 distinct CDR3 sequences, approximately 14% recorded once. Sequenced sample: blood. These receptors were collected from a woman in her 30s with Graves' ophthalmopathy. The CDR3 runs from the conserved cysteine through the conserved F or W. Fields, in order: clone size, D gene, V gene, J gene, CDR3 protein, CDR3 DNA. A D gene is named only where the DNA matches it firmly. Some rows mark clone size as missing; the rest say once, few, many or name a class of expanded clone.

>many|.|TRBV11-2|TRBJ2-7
CASSRGSRGFRYEQYF
TGTGCCAGCAGCCGTGGGAGTCGGGGGTTCCGCTACGAGCAGTACTTC
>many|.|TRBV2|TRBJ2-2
CASSEVEVGLDTGELFF
TGTGCCAGCAGTGAGGTTGAGGTTGGACTTGACACCGGGGAGCTGTTTTTT
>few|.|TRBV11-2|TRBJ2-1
CASSLGSWSLSANSYNEQFF
TGTGCCAGCAGCTTAGGGTCCTGGAGCTTGAGTGCTAACTCCTACAATGAGCAGTTCTTC
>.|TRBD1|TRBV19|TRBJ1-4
CASSKGDLWGQNEKLFF
TGTGCCAGTAGTAAAGGGGATTTGTGGGGACAGAATGAAAAACTGTTTTTT
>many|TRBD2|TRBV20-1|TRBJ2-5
CSASFPGLQETQYF
TGCAGTGCCAGTTTTCCGGGACTACAAGAGACCCAGTACTTC
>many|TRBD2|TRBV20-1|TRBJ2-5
CSAGRTSGGDQETQYF
TGCAGTGCTGGCCGGACTAGCGGGGGAGACCAAGAGACCCAGTACTTC
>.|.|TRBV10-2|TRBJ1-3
CASSEFQGRNTIYF
TGCGCCAGCAGTGAGTTCCAGGGTAGAAACACCATATATTTT
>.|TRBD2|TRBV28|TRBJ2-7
CASRPPSGKNEQYF
TGTGCCAGCAGGCCGCCTAGCGGAAAAAACGAGCAGTACTTC
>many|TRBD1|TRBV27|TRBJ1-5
CASSLWGSGTGPNQPQHF
TGTGCCAGCAGTTTGTGGGGATCCGGGACAGGGCCAAATCAGCCCCAGCATTTT
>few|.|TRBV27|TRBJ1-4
CASSFTGQIRTTNEKLFF
TGTGCCAGCAGTTTTACGGGGCAGATAAGAACAACTAATGAAAAACTGTTTTTT
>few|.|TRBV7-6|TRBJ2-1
CASSLEQGTNNEQFF
TGTGCCAGCAGCTTAGAGCAGGGAACAAACAATGAGCAGTTCTTC
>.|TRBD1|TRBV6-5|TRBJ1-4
CASSYSHRGRFEKLFF
TGTGCCAGCAGTTACTCACACAGGGGGAGGTTTGAAAAACTGTTTTTT
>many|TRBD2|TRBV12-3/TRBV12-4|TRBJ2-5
CASSISGGARETQYF
TGTGCCAGCAGCATTAGCGGGGGGGCTAGGGAGACCCAGTACTTC
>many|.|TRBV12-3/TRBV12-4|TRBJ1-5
CASSRDLSNQPQHF
TGTGCCAGCAGCCGGGACCTAAGCAATCAGCCCCAGCATTTT
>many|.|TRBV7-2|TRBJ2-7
CASSFITGRGWAYEQYF
TGTGCCAGCAGCTTCATTACAGGGAGGGGTTGGGCCTACGAGCAGTACTTC
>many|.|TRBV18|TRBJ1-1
CASSLDSRYMNTEAFF
TGTGCCAGCTCCCTGGACAGCCGCTACATGAACACTGAAGCTTTCTTT
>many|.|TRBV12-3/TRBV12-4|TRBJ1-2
CASSPGTKALYGYTF
TGTGCCAGCAGCCCCGGGACAAAAGCCCTCTATGGCTACACCTTC
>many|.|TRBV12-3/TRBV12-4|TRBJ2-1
CASSLERGAGEQFF
TGTGCCAGCAGTTTAGAAAGGGGGGCGGGCGAGCAGTTCTTC